This TCR beta chain was identified in a study of T cell repertoires in cytomegalovirus infection. Turning to the study itself: Indicated by public TCR beta signatures were CMV infection and matching HLA type.

Whole-study findings and limits: Across the ex vivo response, the dominant clonotypes were HLA-C-restricted CMV-specific TCR beta clonotypes.

Each CDR3 protein is one row after TCRdb ran MiXCR on the reads. The data contain 500,000 to 600,000 distinct CDR3 sequences, 15% to 20% of them singletons. The length of the CDR3 is 14 residues. J was trimmed by 9 bases and V by 3 bases; bases with no gene match: 2. Regarding this clonotype: No antigen is known for it.

The sequencing sample was made of CD8+ T cells from PBMCs. The chain links TRBV12-3 or TRBV12-4 to TRBJ1-6; the match to TRBD1 covers 10 bases. The receptor's source is a human donor in good health (CMV status not recorded). Some clones in this sample may be carry-over from other donors' samples. The CDR3 DNA reads as TGTGCCAGCAGTTTGGGGACAGGGGTTTCACCCCTCCACTTT. Its translation is CASSLGTGVSPLHF.